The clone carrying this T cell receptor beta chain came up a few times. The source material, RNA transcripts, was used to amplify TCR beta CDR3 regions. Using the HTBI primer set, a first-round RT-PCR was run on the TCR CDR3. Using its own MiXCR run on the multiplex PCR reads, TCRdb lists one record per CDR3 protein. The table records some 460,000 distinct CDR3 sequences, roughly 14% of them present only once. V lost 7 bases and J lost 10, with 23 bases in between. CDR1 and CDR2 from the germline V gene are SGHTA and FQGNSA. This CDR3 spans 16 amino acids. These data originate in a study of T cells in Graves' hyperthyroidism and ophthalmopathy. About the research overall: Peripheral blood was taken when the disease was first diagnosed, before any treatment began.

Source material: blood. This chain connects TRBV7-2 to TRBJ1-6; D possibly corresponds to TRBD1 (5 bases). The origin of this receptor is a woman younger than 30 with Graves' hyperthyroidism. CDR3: CASNIRGVGGTSPLHF. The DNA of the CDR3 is TGTGCCAGCAACATACGAGGGGTCGGCGGGACGTCACCCCTCCACTTT.